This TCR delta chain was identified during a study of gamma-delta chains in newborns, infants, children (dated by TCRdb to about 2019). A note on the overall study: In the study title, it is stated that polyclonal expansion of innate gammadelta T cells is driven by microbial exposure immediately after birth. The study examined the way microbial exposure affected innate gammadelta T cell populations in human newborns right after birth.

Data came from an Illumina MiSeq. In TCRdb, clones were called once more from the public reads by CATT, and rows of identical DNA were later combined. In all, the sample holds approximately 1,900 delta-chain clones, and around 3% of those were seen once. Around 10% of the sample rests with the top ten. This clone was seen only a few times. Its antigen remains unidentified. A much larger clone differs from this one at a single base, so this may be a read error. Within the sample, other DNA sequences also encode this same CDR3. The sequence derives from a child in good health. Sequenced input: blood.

This receptor carries the CDR3 CACDRLGALTDKLIF. The DNA sequence is given as TGCGCCTGTGACAGACTGGGGGCCCTGACCGATAAACTCATCTTT. Rearrangement joined TRDV2 to TRDJ1, with 8 central nucleotides matching TRDD3. Reading the germline V gene gives CDR1 GEAIGNYY and CDR2 EKD. Spanning cysteine to phenylalanine, the CDR3 consists of 15 amino acids. Only CDR3 DNA remains: 45 bases, in frame from the first base.